What follows are 21 T cell receptor beta chains derived from one specimen sequenced in a study of T cells in Graves' hyperthyroidism and ophthalmopathy. RNA transcripts yielded amplified TCR beta CDR3 regions. The TCR CDR3 was amplified in a first-round RT-PCR using the HTBI primer set. TCRdb passed the multiplex PCR reads through MiXCR, listing each CDR3 protein once. Counted here are 500,000 to 650,000 distinct CDR3 sequences, roughly 18% occurring once; the ten biggest clones make up roughly 15%. Sequencing used blood. All receptors derive from a woman under 30 with Graves' ophthalmopathy.

This clonotype was picked up a small number of times. The chain couples TRBV9 to TRBJ2-1; maybe TRBD2 (5 bases). Per the germline V gene, CDR1 is SGDLS and CDR2 is YYNGEE. V was trimmed by 4 bases and J by 9 bases, leaving 11 bases between them. This CDR3 is built from 12 residues. The CDR3 coding sequence is TGTGCCAGCAGCTCCGAGAGGGCTGAGCAGTTCTTC. Encoded protein: CASSSERAEQFF.

This chain connects TRBV30 to TRBJ2-7, with a weak D call TRBD1 (6 bases). The V gene's germline CDR1 is GTSNPN and CDR2 SVGIG (reference sequence). The CDR3 runs 14 residues. V was cut by 8 bases and J by 6 bases, with 23 bases left in between. In DNA form, the CDR3 reads TGTGCCAGTAGTATAACAGGGTCCGCGCGCGAGCAGTACTTC. This sequence encodes CASSITGSAREQYF.

In this sample, this clonotype turned up many times. The V and J genes are TRBV6-1 and TRBJ1-1, with TRBD1 matching 9 bases. In germline, CDR1 is MNHNS, CDR2 SASEGT. The CDR3 extends over 15 amino acids. Trimming took 6 bases from V and 0 from J; bases not matched to a gene: 5. Here the CDR3 reads CASRETGGVNTEAFF. Written as DNA, the CDR3 is TGTGCCAGCAGAGAGACAGGGGGGGTGAACACTGAAGCTTTCTTT.

This clonotype came up a few times. The V call is TRBV9, the J call TRBJ1-2; 8 nucleotides line up with TRBD1. With 3 bases clipped from V and 3 bases from J, the junction kept 7 bases outside the gene matches. The CDR3 length is 15 residues. Germline V gene sequence: CDR1 SGDLS, CDR2 YYNGEE. The CDR3 sequence is CASSGHGQGHYGYTF. CDR3 in DNA: TGTGCCAGCAGCGGCCATGGACAGGGTCACTATGGCTACACCTTC.

This clonotype was seen repeatedly, ten times or more. The chain is built from TRBV10-3 and TRBJ2-7; TRBD2 might be the D (5 bases). CDR1 ENHRY and CDR2 SYGVKD come from the germline V gene. The CDR3 has 14 residues. V shed 3 bases and J shed 2 bases, with 11 bases lying between them. CDR3 residues: CAISDGSGTYEQYF. The CDR3 nucleotides read TGTGCCATCAGTGACGGATCGGGGACCTACGAGCAGTACTTC.

This chain connects TRBV12-3 or TRBV12-4 to TRBJ1-3; possibly TRBD1 for D (6 bases). Trimming removed 7 bases from V and 0 bases from J, with 10 bases in between. CDR3 size: 14 residues. The CDR3 here is CASNTGSSGNTIYF. The CDR3 DNA sequence: TGTGCCAGCAACACAGGGAGCTCTGGAAACACCATATATTTT.

This clonotype was seen at least ten times. This sequence joins TRBV24-1 and TRBJ2-3, with 8 bases that match TRBD1. Germline V lookup: CDR1 KGHDR, CDR2 SFDVKD. This CDR3 has 16 amino acids. V gave up 4 bases and J gave up 1 base; unmatched junction bases: 6. The CDR3 DNA sequence: TGTGCCACCAGTGACAACGGACAGGGCCGCACAGATACGCAGTATTTT. Its translation is CATSDNGQGRTDTQYF.

To note about this clonotype: A single base separates this from a much larger clone, so it may be a read error. The chain combines TRBV27 with TRBJ2-3, with unresolved D. This CDR3 has 15 amino acids. Trimming pared 3 bases from V and 7 bases from J, leaving 17 bases between. The germline V gene encodes CDR1 MNHEY and CDR2 SMNVEV (reference sequence). The DNA of the CDR3 is TGTGCCAGCAGTTTGGCTCGCGGCCGGGCCAATACGCAGTATTTT. Its protein product is CASSLARGRANTQYF.

This chain uses TRBV10-3 with TRBJ2-7; TRBD1 agrees at 7 bases. CDR1 ENHRY and CDR2 SYGVKD come from the germline V gene. The CDR3 covers 12 residues. Trimming at V came to 10 bases and at J to 2 bases, leaving 5 bases not matched to a gene. CDR3 DNA sequence: TGTGCCAGCGGACAGGCAACCTACGAGCAGTACTTC. Its translation is CASGQATYEQYF.

In this sample, this clonotype turned up a few times. The chain uses TRBV14 and TRBJ2-7, with TRBD1 as a possible D gene (7 bases). With 4 bases removed from V and 2 bases from J, the gap between germline ends came to 12 bases. Germline-derived CDR1 and CDR2 are SGHDN and FVKESK. CDR3 length: 14 residues. The CDR3 bases are TGTGCCAGCAGCCGGCAGGGGGGCCCCTACGAGCAGTACTTC. Protein: CASSRQGGPYEQYF.

This chain links TRBV19 with TRBJ1-2; D might be TRBD1 (5 bases). Germline values: CDR1 LNHDA, CDR2 SQIVND (reference sequence). V lost 0 bases and J lost 4, with 12 bases in between. The CDR3 is 15 residues long. This CDR3 is CASSIDAARGYGYTF. The CDR3 coding sequence is TGTGCCAGTAGTATAGATGCCGCGAGGGGCTATGGCTACACCTTC. Full variable domain (outside the CDR3, taken from reference TRBV19 and TRBJ1-2): DGGITQSPKYLFRKEGQNVTLSCEQNLNHDAMYWYRQDPGQGLRLIYYSQIVNDFQKGDIAEGYSVSREKKESFPLTVTSAQKNPTAFYLCASSIDAARGYGYTFGSGTRLTVV.

J is TRBJ1-5 and V is TRBV9; D possibly corresponds to TRBD1 (5 bases). Germline CDR1 SGDLS, CDR2 YYNGEE. This CDR3 contains 15 residues. Trimming took off 3 bases at V and 0 bases at J, with 10 bases between the two ends. DNA for the CDR3: TGTGCCAGCAGCGCTGGGGGACGTAGCAATCAGCCCCAGCATTTT. It translates to CASSAGGRSNQPQHF. The full variable domain, its missing parts supplied by reference TRBV9 and TRBJ1-5, is DSGVTQTPKHLITATGQRVTLRCSPRSGDLSVYWYQQSLDQGLQFLIQYYNGEERAKGNILERFSAQQFPDLHSELNLSSLELGDSALYFCASSAGGRSNQPQHFGDGTRLSIL.

As DNA, the CDR3 is TGTGCCAGCAGCGTAGCTGCCAGGGCTGGCACAGATACGCAGTATTTT. This codes for CASSVAARAGTDTQYF. V is TRBV9 and J is TRBJ2-3; D perhaps matches TRBD1 (5 bases). Germline-derived CDR1 and CDR2 are SGDLS and YYNGEE. This CDR3 contains 16 residues. The V end lost 0 bases, the J end lost 1 base, and 12 bases lay between the germline ends.

This clonotype was observed many times. The chain is built from TRBV7-2 and TRBJ2-1; 10 positions agree with TRBD1. V was clipped by 2 bases and J by 8 bases; unmatched bases: 6. CDR1 SGHTA and CDR2 FQGNSA come from the germline V gene. This CDR3 spans 15 amino acids. This CDR3 reads CASSLRGTGDDEQFF. Here the CDR3 DNA reads TGTGCCAGCAGCTTACGTGGGACAGGGGACGATGAGCAGTTCTTC.

The table lists this clonotype with many counts. The chain is built from TRBV11-2 and TRBJ1-1, with 7 bases identical to TRBD1. The CDR3 totals 14 residues. V lost 4 bases, J lost 1 base, and 3 bases stayed unmatched. Per the germline V gene, CDR1 is SGHAT and CDR2 is FQNNGV. The CDR3 reads CASSYRQGNTEAFF. The CDR3 region has the DNA TGTGCCAGCAGCTACAGACAGGGGAACACTGAAGCTTTCTTT. Full variable domain (rest looked up from reference TRBV11-2 and TRBJ1-1): EAGVAQSPRYKIIEKRQSVAFWCNPISGHATLYWYQQILGQGPKLLIQFQNNGVVDDSQLPKDRFSAERLKGVDSTLKIQPAKLEDSAVYLCASSYRQGNTEAFFGQGTRLTVV.

This clonotype was seen more than once but under ten times. The CDR3 bases are TGTGCCACCTCGTTACAGGGAAAAATGAATCAGCCCCAGCATTTT. As protein: CATSLQGKMNQPQHF. This chain joins TRBV19 and TRBJ1-5; D is perhaps TRBD1 (6 bases). The germline V and J ends were trimmed by 10 bases and 4 bases, with 20 bases remaining between them. CDR3 length: 15 residues. Germline V CDR1 and CDR2: LNHDA, SQIVND (reference sequence). The complete variable domain, with remaining parts taken from reference TRBV19 and TRBJ1-5, reads DGGITQSPKYLFRKEGQNVTLSCEQNLNHDAMYWYRQDPGQGLRLIYYSQIVNDFQKGDIAEGYSVSREKKESFPLTVTSAQKNPTAFYLCATSLQGKMNQPQHFGDGTRLSIL.

This clonotype was counted a few times. This chain connects TRBV5-8 to TRBJ1-2; D not resolved. The CDR3 has 12 amino acids. The germline CDR1 and CDR2 sequences are SGHTS and YDEGEE. V was cut by 4 bases and J by 7 bases, with 11 bases left in between. The CDR3 sequence: CASSTGFGGYTF. CDR3 DNA sequence: TGTGCCAGCAGCACCGGTTTTGGTGGCTACACCTTC.

This clonotype was seen repeatedly, ten times or more. The chain employs TRBV5-1 and TRBJ2-7; D may be TRBD1 (6 bases). Looked up from germline, CDR1 is SGHRS and CDR2 is YFSETQ. Trimming removed 2 bases at V and 2 bases at J, with 14 bases between. This CDR3 is built from 15 residues. The chain's CDR3 is CASSLGTGHTYEQYF. In DNA form, the CDR3 reads TGCGCCAGCAGCTTAGGTACGGGACACACCTACGAGCAGTACTTC.

A word on this clonotype: It may be a read error: a sequence one base away is much more abundant. This rearrangement joins TRBV20-1 to TRBJ2-3; TRBD1 matches at 7 bases. The CDR3 sequence is 15 residues long. The V gene's germline CDR1 is DFQATT and CDR2 SNEGSKA (reference sequence). The CDR3 sequence: CSALRQGEPPDAQYF. CDR3 nucleotide sequence: TGCAGTGCGTTACGTCAGGGGGAACCTCCAGATGCGCAGTATTTT.

This chain connects TRBV5-4 to TRBJ1-1; tentative D call: TRBD1 (5 bases). Trimming removed 3 bases from V and 4 bases from J, with 16 bases in between. Germline V lookup: CDR1 SGHNT, CDR2 YYREEE (reference sequence). The CDR3 consists of 15 residues. The CDR3 DNA reads as TGTGCCAGCAGCTCGACAGATAAGCGCGGCACTGAAGCTTTCTTT. It specifies CASSSTDKRGTEAFF.

In this sample, this clonotype turned up many times. The chain uses TRBV7-8 and TRBJ2-3, with D perhaps being TRBD1 or TRBD2 (5 bases each). This CDR3 is built from 15 residues. Germline-derived CDR1 and CDR2 are SGHVS and FQNEAQ. Trimming shortened V by 4 bases and J by 0 bases, and 11 bases separated the two germline ends. The CDR3 sequence is CASSSRGASTDTQYF. The CDR3 DNA reads as TGTGCCAGCAGCTCTCGAGGGGCTAGCACAGATACGCAGTATTTT.